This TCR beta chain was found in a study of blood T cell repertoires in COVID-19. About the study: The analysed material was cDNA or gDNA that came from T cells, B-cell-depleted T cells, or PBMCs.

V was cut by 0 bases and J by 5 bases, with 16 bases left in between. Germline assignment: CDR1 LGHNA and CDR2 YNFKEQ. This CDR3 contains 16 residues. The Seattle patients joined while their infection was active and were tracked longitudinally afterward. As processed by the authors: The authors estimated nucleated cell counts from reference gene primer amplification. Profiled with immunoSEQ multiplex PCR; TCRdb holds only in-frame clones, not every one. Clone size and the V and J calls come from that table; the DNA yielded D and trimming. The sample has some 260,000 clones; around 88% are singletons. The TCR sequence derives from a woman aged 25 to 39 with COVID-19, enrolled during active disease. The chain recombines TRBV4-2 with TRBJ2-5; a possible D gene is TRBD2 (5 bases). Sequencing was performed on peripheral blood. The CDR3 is CASSQDTQEGSETQYF. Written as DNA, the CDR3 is TGTGCCAGCAGCCAAGATACCCAAGAGGGAAGCGAGACCCAGTACTTC.